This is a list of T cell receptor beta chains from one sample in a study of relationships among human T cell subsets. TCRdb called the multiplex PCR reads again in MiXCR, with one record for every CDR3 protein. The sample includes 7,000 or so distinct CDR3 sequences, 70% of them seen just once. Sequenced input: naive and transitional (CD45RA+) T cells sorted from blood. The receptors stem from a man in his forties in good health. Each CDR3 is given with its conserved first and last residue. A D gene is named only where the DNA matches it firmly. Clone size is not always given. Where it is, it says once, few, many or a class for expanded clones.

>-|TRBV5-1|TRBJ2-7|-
TGCGCCAGCAGCTTGGCCAGCAACAGGTACGAGCAGTACTTC
CASSLASNRYEQYF
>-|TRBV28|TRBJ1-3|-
TGTGCCAGCAGTTTAGCGGGACAAGTAGCGAACACCATATATTTT
CASSLAGQVANTIYF
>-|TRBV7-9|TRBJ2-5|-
TGTGCCAGCAGCCCGAAAGGCAGCCTGGGGACCCAGTACTTC
CASSPKGSLGTQYF
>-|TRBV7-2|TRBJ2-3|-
TGTGCCAGCAGCGCCCACGCAGATACGCAGTACTTT
CASSAHADTQYF
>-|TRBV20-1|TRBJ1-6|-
TGCAGTGCTAGTACAGTAAATTCACCCCTCCACTTT
CSASTVNSPLHF
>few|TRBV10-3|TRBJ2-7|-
TGTGCCATCAGCGCTGAGGGCCGGGACGAGCAGTACTTC
CAISAEGRDEQYF
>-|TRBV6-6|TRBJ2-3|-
TGTGCCAGCAGTACTATCGGGACAGATACGCAGTATTTT
CASSTIGTDTQYF
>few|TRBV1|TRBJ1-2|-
TGCACCAGCAGCCAAGAATCTCCGAGTGAGATGGTCTACACCTTC
CTSSQESPSEMVYTF
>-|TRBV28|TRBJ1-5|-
TGTGCCGCAAATGATTATAGCAATCAGCCCCAGCATTTT
CAANDYSNQPQHF
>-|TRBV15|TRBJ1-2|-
TGTGCCACCAGCAGAGATAAGACAGTTTGGGGCTACACCTTC
CATSRDKTVWGYTF
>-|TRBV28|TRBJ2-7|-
TGTGCCAGCAGTTTATTAGCGTCCGAGCAGTACTTC
CASSLLASEQYF
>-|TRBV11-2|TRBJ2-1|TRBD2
TGTGCCAGCAGCCAGGGGGGACTAGCGGGGGTTGAGCAGTTCTTC
CASSQGGLAGVEQFF
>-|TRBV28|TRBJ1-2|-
TGTGCCACCGACTCGGGGAAGAGGGAAAGCTACACCTTC
CATDSGKRESYTF
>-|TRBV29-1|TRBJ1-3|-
TGCAGCGTTCCTGATGGAAACACCATATATTTT
CSVPDGNTIYF
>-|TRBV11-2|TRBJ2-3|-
TGTGCCAGCAGCCCGACTAGTCCAGATACGCAGTATTTT
CASSPTSPDTQYF
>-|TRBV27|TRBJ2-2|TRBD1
TGTGCCAGCAGCCTGACAGGGCCCACCGGGGAGCTGTTTTTT
CASSLTGPTGELFF
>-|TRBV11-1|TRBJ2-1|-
TGTGCCAGCAGTAAGACTAGGAGTGACTGGATATACAATGAGCAGTTCTTC
CASSKTRSDWIYNEQFF
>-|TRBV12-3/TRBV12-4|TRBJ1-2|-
TGTGCCAGCAGTTTCAACGTCTATGGCTACACCTTC
CASSFNVYGYTF
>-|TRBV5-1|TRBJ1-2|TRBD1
TGCGCCAGCAGTTCGTTATTACCGGGACAGGGGTTTTATGGCTACACCTTC
CASSSLLPGQGFYGYTF
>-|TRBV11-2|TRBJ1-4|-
TGTGCCAGCAGCGCGGGACTGCGCTCCATCAAACTGTTTTTT
CASSAGLRSIKLFF
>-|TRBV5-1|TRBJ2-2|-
TGCGCCAGCATTCTGGACACCGCGAACACCGGGGAGCTGTTTTTT
CASILDTANTGELFF
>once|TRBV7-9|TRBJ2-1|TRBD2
TGTGCCAGCAGCTTAGCCCAGCGGGGCAATGAGCAGTTCTTC
CASSLAQRGNEQFF
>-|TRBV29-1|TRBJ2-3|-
TGCAGCGCCTCAGGTAACACAGATACGCAGTATTTT
CSASGNTDTQYF
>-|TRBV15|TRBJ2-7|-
TGTGCCAGCAGAACCGGGACTGATTACGAGCAGTACTTC
CASRTGTDYEQYF
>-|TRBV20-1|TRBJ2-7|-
TGCAGTGCCTCCCGGCTCGGGCAGTCCGGAGGCGAGCAGTACTTC
CSASRLGQSGGEQYF
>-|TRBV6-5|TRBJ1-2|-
TGTGCCAGCAGTGACGACCCGACAGGCCTGCGGGGCTACACCTTC
CASSDDPTGLRGYTF
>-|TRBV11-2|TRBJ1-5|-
TGTGCCAGCAGCTTAGATTTCGCGAGAAATCAGCCCCAGCATTTT
CASSLDFARNQPQHF
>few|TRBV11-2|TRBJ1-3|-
TGTGCCAGCAGCAAATCGGACAGCTTGATCTCTGGAAACACCATATATTTT
CASSKSDSLISGNTIYF
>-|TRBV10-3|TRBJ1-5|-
TGTGCCACCTCTCCTACGGCGGATAGCAATCAGCCCCAGCATTTT
CATSPTADSNQPQHF
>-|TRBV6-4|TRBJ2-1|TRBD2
TGTGCCAGCAGTGAGCGGGGGGGCTCCTACAATGAGCAGTTCTTC
CASSERGGSYNEQFF
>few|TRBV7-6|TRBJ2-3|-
TGTGCCAGCAGCTTTGGGTCGGATACGCAGTATTTT
CASSFGSDTQYF
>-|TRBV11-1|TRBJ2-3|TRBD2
TGTGCCAGCAGCCTTAGCGGGGTTATGGGAGATACGCAGTATTTT
CASSLSGVMGDTQYF